Presented here are 9 T cell receptor beta chains from one specimen sequenced in a study of CD8+ T cells in alopecia areata. cDNA reverse transcribed from extracted RNA served as the sequencing template. TCRdb keeps only in-frame clones here, not all; method: immunoSEQ multiplex PCR. The sample records 150,000 or so clones, about 87% being singletons. The input for sequencing was CD8+ T cells sorted from blood, taken at week 0. Receptor source: a human donor with alopecia areata.

In its sample, this clone was seen once. The V and J genes are TRBV29-1 and TRBJ2-1; the D gene is possibly TRBD1 (6 bases). Trimming pared 1 base from V and 8 bases from J, leaving 15 bases between. The CDR3 sequence is 14 residues long. Looked up from germline, CDR1 is SQVTM and CDR2 is ANQGSEA. CDR3 amino acids: CSVEGGPTQHEQFF. The DNA for the CDR3 is TGCAGCGTTGAAGGGGGGCCTACCCAGCATGAGCAGTTCTTC.

The V call is TRBV6-5, the J call TRBJ2-7; D might be TRBD1 (5 bases). The germline V gene has CDR1 MNHEY and CDR2 SVGAGI. The CDR3 sequence is 13 residues long. The V and J ends lost 7 bases and 5 bases respectively, with 15 bases between them. CDR3 nucleotide sequence: TGTGCCAGCACCCAAGGGGTCGGCCACGAGCAGTACTTC. Residues: CASTQGVGHEQYF.

This clone was counted only a few times. V and J are TRBV5-1 and TRBJ1-1; D unclear. Germline CDR1 reads SGHRS; CDR2 reads YFSETQ. This CDR3 comprises 13 residues. The V end was cut by 2 bases, the J end by 6 bases, with 11 bases between. The CDR3 DNA is TGCGCCAGCAGCTTCGCCGGGATGGCTGAAGCTTTCTTT. It encodes CASSFAGMAEAFF. The whole variable domain, filled in from reference TRBV5-1 and TRBJ1-1, reads KAGVTQTPRYLIKTRGQQVTLSCSPISGHRSVSWYQQTPGQGLQFLFEYFSETQRNKGNFPGRFSGRQFSNSRSEMNVSTLELGDSALYLCASSFAGMAEAFFGQGTRLTVV.

This chain connects TRBV11-3 to TRBJ2-7; D ambiguous. CDR1 is SGHNT and CDR2 is YENEEA in the germline V gene. Trimming removed 5 bases from V and 0 bases from J, with 8 bases in between. The CDR3 runs 13 residues. CDR3 protein: CASSPRSSYEQYF. CDR3 coding DNA: TGTGCCAGCAGCCCTAGGAGCTCCTACGAGCAGTACTTC.

This sequence joins TRBV7-3 and TRBJ2-1, with TRBD2 identical over 10 bases. Trimming removed 4 bases from V and 4 bases from J; junction bases left unmatched: 19. CDR1 SGHTA and CDR2 FQGTGA come from the germline V gene. This CDR3 has 20 residues. CDR3 coding DNA: TGTGCCAGCAGCTCCCTCCCTCTAGCGGGAGTACCCTACGGTTACAATGAGCAGTTCTTC. It codes for CASSSLPLAGVPYGYNEQFF.

The rearrangement uses TRBV5-1 and TRBJ2-5; 9 nucleotides align to TRBD1. Losses at the gene ends were 4 bases for V and 3 bases for J; bases not matched to a gene: 7. Germline V lookup: CDR1 SGHRS, CDR2 YFSETQ. This CDR3 is built from 15 residues. The CDR3: CASSPGQGGEETQYF. The CDR3 nucleotides read TGCGCCAGCAGCCCGGGACAGGGAGGGGAAGAGACCCAGTACTTC.

This chain connects TRBV27 to TRBJ2-1, with 10 nucleotides matching TRBD2. Germline trimming cut 7 bases from V and 7 bases from J; bases unmatched to any gene: 13. There are 16 residues in the CDR3. CDR1 and CDR2 (germline): MNHEY, SMNVEV (reference sequence). The DNA of the CDR3 is TGTGCCAGCATGGCTTATCCTAGCGGGAGTAGGAATGAGCAGTTCTTC. Translation: CASMAYPSGSRNEQFF.

This chain joins TRBV19 and TRBJ2-2; D unclear. Trimming removed 5 bases at V and 3 bases at J, with 16 bases between. This CDR3 has 16 amino acids. The germline gives CDR1 LNHDA, CDR2 SQIVND (reference sequence). In nucleotides, the CDR3 is TGTGCCAGTAGTCCTACACATACCCCGGACACCGGGGAGCTGTTTTTT. Protein: CASSPTHTPDTGELFF.

J is TRBJ2-7 and V is TRBV5-1; 7 nucleotides match TRBD2. Germline trimming cut 2 bases from V and 4 bases from J; bases unmatched to any gene: 15. Germline values: CDR1 SGHRS, CDR2 YFSETQ. The CDR3 is made up of 17 amino acids. The CDR3 coding sequence is TGCGCCAGCAGCTTCGCTTTAGGGGACTACCCGAGGTACGAGCAGTACTTC. It encodes CASSFALGDYPRYEQYF.